This T cell receptor (beta chain) comes out of a study of T cell responses to AZD1222 COVID-19 vaccine. Looking at the study overall: The study pooled second doses at about 4 or about 12 weeks. Study results and limitations: The study sampled repertoires only after the peak T cell response. Within unmutated variant regions lay the reported targets of nearly half of spike-specific TCRs. Seropositive AZD1222 recipients at baseline numbered only 5 or 6.

Points on this clone: Its antigen remains unidentified.

Germline values: CDR1 SGHAT, CDR2 FQNNGV. V shed 0 bases and J shed 0 bases, with 5 bases lying between them. The CDR3 is 14 residues long. The protocol was immunoSEQ multiplex PCR, while the TCRdb copy is restricted to in-frame clones and leaves out a portion. The repertoire includes 90,000 to 95,000 clones, around 93% of them detected once, and roughly 7.5% sits in the top ten. The V call is TRBV11-2, the J call TRBJ1-2, with D hard to call. The sequences come from peripheral blood, collected on day 0 of AZD1222 vaccination. This clonotype was obtained from an adult in good health. The chain's CDR3 is CASSLDGANYGYTF. As DNA, the CDR3 is TGTGCCAGCAGCTTAGACGGGGCTAACTATGGCTACACCTTC.